This TCR beta chain comes out of a study of T cells after yellow fever vaccination. Findings and limits, study-wide: Subsequent to the booster, the majority of primary-vaccination clones reappeared (96% CD4, 88% CD8).

On this clonotype: Its antigen is still unknown.

One entry per CDR3 protein, called by TCRdb with MiXCR from the 5' RACE reads. The sample has a few hundred thousand distinct CDR3 sequences, roughly 21% seen once. The CDR3 consists of 11 residues. The V end was cut by 10 bases, the J end by 6 bases, with 10 bases between. Germline V CDR1 and CDR2: SGHVS, FQNEAQ. Here the sequenced sample was PBMCs, taken 15 days after the yellow fever booster vaccination. The receptor comes from a young man who received the YFV17D yellow fever vaccine. The chain is built from TRBV7-8 and TRBJ2-1, with D uncertain. This CDR3 is CATIKANEQFF. Here the CDR3 DNA reads TGTGCCACCATAAAGGCCAATGAGCAGTTCTTC.